The 18 T cell receptor beta chains below all came from one sample that was sequenced in a study of T-cell reconstitution after alpha-beta-depleted transplantation in children. Unique molecular identifiers featured in how the TCRbeta library was prepared. TCRdb re-called the PCR reads through MiXCR, storing one row per CDR3 protein. The sample lists 300,000 to 400,000 distinct CDR3 sequences, 15% to 20% occurring once. Sequencing used PBMCs, mostly from graft donor cells, obtained 360 days after TCRalphabeta/CD19-depleted stem cell transplant. Receptors originate from a male patient between 2 and 10 years old who had a stem cell transplant for acute lymphoblastic leukemia, so the T cells may come from the graft donor.

The chain employs TRBV10-3 and TRBJ2-7; 9 bases match TRBD2. In germline, CDR1 is ENHRY, CDR2 SYGVKD. With 5 bases clipped from V and 3 bases from J, the junction kept 2 bases outside the gene matches. The CDR3 is made up of 13 amino acids. The CDR3 DNA sequence: TGTGCCATCAGTCCGCGGGAGGGCTACGAGCAGTACTTC. Amino acid sequence: CAISPREGYEQYF.

A few counts support this clonotype. The chain has TRBV4-2 and TRBJ2-7; 7 bases are shared with TRBD2. The germline gives CDR1 LGHNA, CDR2 YNFKEQ. V lost 0 bases, J lost 4 bases, and 21 bases stayed unmatched. The CDR3 spans 20 residues. The CDR3 is CASSQDQWGMTGTTSYEQYF. CDR3 bases: TGTGCCAGCAGCCAAGATCAATGGGGGATGACCGGGACTACCTCTTACGAGCAGTACTTC.

The chain is built from TRBV5-1 and TRBJ2-1; TRBD2 is a possible D gene (5 bases). With 2 bases removed from V and 4 bases from J, the gap between germline ends came to 25 bases. The CDR3 sequence is 19 residues long. The germline V gene encodes CDR1 SGHRS and CDR2 YFSETQ. The CDR3 nucleotides read TGCGCCAGCAGCTTCATCGACCTAAAGCGGAAACCTTTATACAATGAGCAGTTCTTC. Its protein is CASSFIDLKRKPLYNEQFF.

This clonotype showed up just a few times. V usage is TRBV6-6 and J usage is TRBJ1-5; maybe TRBD1 (6 bases). Looked up from germline, CDR1 is MNHNY and CDR2 is SVGAGI (reference sequence). The CDR3 extends over 13 amino acids. V dropped 8 bases and J dropped 7 bases, with 15 bases sitting between them. The CDR3 is CASRPGVGQPQHF. The DNA of the CDR3 is TGTGCCAGCCGGCCAGGGGTGGGACAGCCCCAGCATTTT.

A few counts support this clonotype. This chain links TRBV12-3 or TRBV12-4 with TRBJ1-5; 7 positions match TRBD1. The CDR3 covers 14 residues. With 6 bases clipped from V and 6 bases from J, the junction kept 8 bases outside the gene matches. The CDR3 loop is CASRGGQTFQPQHF. The CDR3 bases are TGTGCCAGCAGGGGGGGACAGACTTTTCAGCCCCAGCATTTT.

V usage is TRBV7-9 and J usage is TRBJ1-6; D may be TRBD1 (6 bases). Per germline, CDR1 SEHNR and CDR2 FQNEAQ (reference sequence). The CDR3 length is 15 residues. V gave up 8 bases and J gave up 8 bases, with 19 bases separating them. The CDR3 DNA reads as TGTGCCAGCGGCCCAACGAGGCAGGGGTATTCACCCCTCCACTTT. Protein sequence: CASGPTRQGYSPLHF.

The chain is built from TRBV30 and TRBJ2-7, with a weak D call TRBD2 (5 bases). The CDR3 contains 18 residues. V was trimmed by 0 bases and J by 5 bases, leaving 26 bases between them. From germline, CDR1 is GTSNPN and CDR2 SVGIG (reference sequence). CDR3 coding DNA: TGTGCCTGGAGTGTTTTTTCCGTCCCGTTGGAGCTCGGGGACGAGCAGTACTTC. Translation: CAWSVFSVPLELGDEQYF.

The chain recombines TRBV7-9 with TRBJ1-2; no firm D call. The germline gives CDR1 SEHNR, CDR2 FQNEAQ (reference sequence). Trimming stripped 6 bases from V and 5 bases from J, with 10 bases between. The CDR3 runs to 12 residues. CDR3 nucleotides: TGTGCCAGCAGACCGTTGGGGTATGGCTACACCTTC. This translates into CASRPLGYGYTF.

The chain has TRBV28 and TRBJ2-3, with 10 bases matching TRBD2. This CDR3 has 14 residues. V dropped 3 bases and J dropped 5; count of bases not matched to a gene: 2. From germline, CDR1 is MDHEN and CDR2 SYDVKM. CDR3: CASSFRLAGDTQYF. For the CDR3, the DNA is TGTGCCAGCAGTTTTCGACTAGCGGGAGATACGCAGTATTTT.

The V gene is TRBV9, the J gene TRBJ1-3; D remains unclear. Germline V CDR1 and CDR2: SGDLS, YYNGEE. The CDR3 consists of 13 residues. V lost 2 bases to trimming and J lost 4 bases, with 7 bases between them. The CDR3 region has the DNA TGTGCCAGCAGCGTCGGACTGGGAAACACCATATATTTT. This gives the protein CASSVGLGNTIYF.

This clonotype was found a few times. The rearrangement joins TRBV7-9 to TRBJ2-1; possibly TRBD2 for D (5 bases). V lost 2 bases and J 2 bases, leaving 10 bases between the germline ends. This CDR3 contains 15 residues. Looked up from germline, CDR1 is SEHNR and CDR2 is FQNEAQ (reference sequence). CDR3 in DNA: TGTGCCAGCAGCTTACCGGGGAGTCCCTACAATGAGCAGTTCTTC. This translates into CASSLPGSPYNEQFF.

This clonotype appeared many times. A read error may be the cause here, since a much bigger clone is one base away. This chain links TRBV27 with TRBJ2-7; D is ambiguous. This CDR3 spans 13 amino acids. Germline CDR1 reads MNHEY; CDR2 reads SMNVEV (reference sequence). Trimming shortened V by 2 bases and J by 0 bases, and 5 bases separated the two germline ends. The CDR3 sequence is CASSLGNSYEQYF. Written as DNA, the CDR3 is TGTGCCAGCAGTTTAGGGAACTCCTACGAGCAGTACTTC.

This clonotype was counted only a few times. V is TRBV5-1 and J is TRBJ2-3; TRBD2 is a possible D gene (6 bases). CDR1 and CDR2 (germline): SGHRS, YFSETQ. The CDR3 has 17 residues. Trimming took off 2 bases at V and 0 bases at J, with 16 bases between the two ends. As DNA, the CDR3 is TGCGCCAGCAGCTTCTTCGGAGGAGGGACTAGCACAGATACGCAGTATTTT. It translates to CASSFFGGGTSTDTQYF.

The chain links TRBV7-6 to TRBJ1-4; D ambiguous. Germline CDR1 is SGHVS and CDR2 is FNYEAQ. V lost 6 bases, J lost 6 bases, and 11 bases lay in between. CDR3 length: 13 residues. The chain's CDR3 is CASSTTLHEKLFF. The CDR3 coding sequence is TGTGCCAGCAGTACAACCCTCCATGAAAAACTGTTTTTT. The complete variable domain, with remaining parts taken from reference TRBV7-6 and TRBJ1-4, reads GAGVSQSPRYKVTKRGQDVALRCDPISGHVSLYWYRQALGQGPEFLTYFNYEAQQDKSGLPNDRFSAERPEGSISTLTIQRTEQRDSAMYRCASSTTLHEKLFFGSGTQLSVL.

This clonotype was detected ten times or more. The rearrangement links TRBV28 to TRBJ2-2; 8 bases are shared with TRBD2. Germline lookup yields CDR1 MDHEN and CDR2 SYDVKM. The CDR3 runs 15 residues. Unmatched junction bases numbered 7, after V lost 5 bases and J lost 5 bases. The CDR3 region is CASSLSGSLTGELFF. The CDR3 nucleotides are TGTGCCAGCAGTCTAAGCGGGAGTCTGACCGGGGAGCTGTTTTTT. Full variable domain (outside the CDR3, taken from reference TRBV28 and TRBJ2-2): DVKVTQSSRYLVKRTGEKVFLECVQDMDHENMFWYRQDPGLGLRLIYFSYDVKMKEKGDIPEGYSVSREKKERFSLILESASTNQTSMYLCASSLSGSLTGELFFGEGSRLTVL.

In this sample, this clonotype turned up many times. The rearrangement links TRBV4-1 to TRBJ1-1; no firm D call. Trimming shortened V by 1 base and J by 0 bases, and 6 bases separated the two germline ends. This CDR3 contains 14 residues. The germline gives CDR1 MGHRA, CDR2 YSYEKL. Here the CDR3 reads CASSQGSMNTEAFF. As DNA, the CDR3 is TGCGCCAGCAGCCAAGGTAGTATGAACACTGAAGCTTTCTTT.

There are a few counts of this clonotype. The chain links TRBV7-6 to TRBJ2-5, with D unresolved. The CDR3 covers 18 residues. With 3 bases removed from V and 0 bases from J, the gap between germline ends came to 20 bases. Germline V lookup: CDR1 SGHVS, CDR2 FNYEAQ. The CDR3 DNA follows: TGTGCCAGCAGCTTGGGCCGGCCAGTAGGATTGTACCAAGAGACCCAGTACTTC. This sequence encodes CASSLGRPVGLYQETQYF.

This clonotype was observed many times. The J gene is TRBJ2-5, the V gene TRBV12-3 or TRBV12-4; D is uncertain. The CDR3 is 12 amino acids. V lost 3 bases to trimming and J lost 7 bases, with 9 bases between them. DNA of the CDR3: TGTGCCAGCAGTTTTGTTTCAGGGACCCAGTACTTC. Encoded protein: CASSFVSGTQYF.